Listed here are 7 T cell receptor beta chains from one sample, sequenced in a study of T-cell memory formation after mild COVID-19. A single record per CDR3 protein comes from TCRdb applying MiXCR to the 5' RACE reads. The data show fewer than 250,000 distinct CDR3 sequences, roughly 10% seen once. Sequencing input: PBMCs or a T cell subset sorted from them (not recorded which). Every receptor here comes from a man between 18 and 35 years old who had mild COVID-19 (a few samples of this study predate the infection). Cell type and time point are not known.

This clonotype appeared many times. The genes are TRBV5-1 and TRBJ2-1, with a tentative D call TRBD1 (6 bases). V dropped 3 bases and J dropped 7 bases, with 11 bases sitting between them. This CDR3 contains 13 residues. Germline V CDR1 and CDR2: SGHRS, YFSETQ. The CDR3 protein is CASSSAQGNEQFF. The CDR3 nucleotides are TGCGCCAGCAGCTCCGCCCAGGGGAATGAGCAGTTCTTC.

This clonotype was picked up many times. The rearrangement joins TRBV7-6 to TRBJ2-7; D not resolved. Germline V lookup: CDR1 SGHVS, CDR2 FNYEAQ. This CDR3 has 11 residues. Trimming took off 5 bases at V and 6 bases at J, with 8 bases between the two ends. The DNA for the CDR3 is TGTGCCAGCAGCATATCAGGCGAGCAGTACTTC. Translation: CASSISGEQYF.

In its sample, this clonotype was seen many times. The chain links TRBV7-8 to TRBJ2-1, with 10 nucleotides matching TRBD2. This CDR3 spans 18 amino acids. Trimming took 6 bases from V and 7 from J; bases not matched to a gene: 18. Germline assignment: CDR1 SGHVS and CDR2 FQNEAQ. CDR3 nucleotides: TGTGCCAGCAGGTTAAACCTAGCGGGAGTAGCGAGTAATAATGAGCAGTTCTTC. Translating gives CASRLNLAGVASNNEQFF.

The J gene is TRBJ2-2, the V gene TRBV12-3 or TRBV12-4; tentative D call: TRBD2 (6 bases). The V end was cut by 6 bases, the J end by 5 bases, with 13 bases between. This CDR3 comprises 14 residues. The CDR3 protein is CASSSREFTGELFF. The CDR3 nucleotides are TGTGCCAGCAGCTCGCGGGAATTTACCGGGGAGCTGTTTTTT.

V gene TRBV6-2 or TRBV6-3 combines with J gene TRBJ2-1; TRBD2 agrees at 10 bases. This CDR3 has 15 amino acids. The V gene end was trimmed by 6 bases and the J gene end by 7 bases; junction bases not matched to a gene: 9. Germline V gene data show CDR1 as MNHEY and CDR2 as SVGEGT. CDR3 nucleotides: TGTGCCAGCAGGAGGACTCTAGCGGGGGTTAATGAGCAGTTCTTC. Protein product: CASRRTLAGVNEQFF.

This clonotype was counted a few times. This sequence joins TRBV6-6 and TRBJ1-1; D gene unclear. Trimming shortened V by 0 bases and J by 0 bases, and 5 bases separated the two germline ends. Germline CDR1 and CDR2: MNHNY and SVGAGI (reference sequence). The length of the CDR3 is 14 residues. CDR3 nucleotides: TGTGCCAGCAGTTACTCCTTTATGAACACTGAAGCTTTCTTT. It is translated as CASSYSFMNTEAFF.

The CDR3 loop reads CASTGQIQETQYF. CDR3 nucleotides: TGTGCCAGCACCGGGCAGATCCAAGAGACCCAGTACTTC. This chain connects TRBV12-3 or TRBV12-4 to TRBJ2-5; D is uncertain. The CDR3 sequence is 13 residues long. Trimming shortened V by 7 bases and J by 1 base, and 10 bases separated the two germline ends.